This T cell receptor (beta chain) was sequenced during a study of blood T cell repertoires in COVID-19. Original data processing: How many nucleated cells were present was estimated from reference gene primer amplification. TCRdb's copy holds only in-frame clones and misses some; the assay was immunoSEQ multiplex PCR. V and J calls and clone size come straight from that table; D and trimming were deduced from the DNA. The sample holds tens of thousands of clones, roughly 87% seen once. The CDR3 sequence is 18 residues long. The germline V gene has CDR1 LGHNT and CDR2 FRNRAP. The ends lost 6 bases at V and 6 bases at J; junction bases unmatched: 20.

This TCR was recovered from a man aged 50 to 60 with active COVID-19. Sequencing input: peripheral blood. V usage is TRBV12-5 and J usage is TRBJ1-5, with 7 bases aligning to TRBD1. The CDR3 region is CASGLTRSATGTSQPQHF. DNA of the CDR3: TGTGCTAGTGGCCTAACAAGGTCCGCGACAGGGACTTCTCAGCCCCAGCATTTT. Together with reference TRBV12-5 and TRBJ1-5, the CDR3 gives the full variable domain: DARVTQTPRHKVTEMGQEVTMRCQPILGHNTVFWYRQTMMQGLELLAYFRNRAPLDDSGMPKDRFSAEMPDATLATLKIQPSEPRDSAVYFCASGLTRSATGTSQPQHFGDGTRLSIL.